This T cell receptor (beta chain) stems from a study of PD-L1 blockade in urothelial cancer. About the study: It was around 2014 that patients started atezolizumab at 1,200 mg intravenously every 3 weeks. About 90% of the roughly 29 patients were men with bladder-origin urothelial cancer. Blood was tested 3 weeks (second dose) and 6 weeks into treatment.

Time point described: pretreatment peripheral blood. Pretreatment and on-treatment samples were taken, numbering 1 to 8 per patient. Sequencing used immunoSEQ multiplex PCR; TCRdb keeps in-frame clones, though not all of them. Of roughly 63,000 clones in the sample, roughly 79% were seen once. This clone was counted a single time. This sequence originates from an older man with urothelial cancer. Sequences were derived from PBMCs, sampled around atezolizumab (anti-PD-L1) treatment.

Here the CDR3 reads CASSSPGLVNEQFF. The CDR3 region has the DNA TGTGCCAGCAGTTCCCCGGGACTTGTCAATGAGCAGTTCTTC. The chain employs TRBV11-2 and TRBJ2-1, with D perhaps matching TRBD2 (6 bases). Looked up from germline, CDR1 is SGHAT and CDR2 is FQNNGV. V shed 6 bases and J shed 6 bases, with 15 bases lying between them. The CDR3 is 14 amino acids.